One sample yielded the 9 T cell receptor beta chains listed below, sequenced in a study of cytomegalovirus exposure and HLA in healthy donors (dated by TCRdb to about 2017). Libraries were built with the immunoSEQ multiplex PCR assay. For the multiplex PCR, a mixture combining 60 forward primers for TCR Vbeta segments and 13 reverse primers for TCR Jbeta segments was used. TCRdb holds this immuneACCESS table with in-frame rearrangements only. Some clones are missing; in checked studies, unresolved V genes explain under half, and the rest has no known cause. This sample comprises some 160,000 clones, over 80% of them detected only once. Over 1.5% of the sample comes from the top ten. Material: PBMCs. The receptors here all came from a woman younger than 30 in good health and CMV-seronegative.

The V gene is TRBV6-5, the J gene TRBJ2-1; D is possibly TRBD1 (5 bases). V dropped 0 bases and J dropped 10 bases, with 13 bases sitting between them. CDR1 is MNHEY, CDR2 SVGAGI, per germline. The CDR3 totals 14 residues. The DNA of the CDR3 is TGTGCCAGCAGTTACTCAGGGGTCATGGGGGAGCAGTTCTTC. It is translated as CASSYSGVMGEQFF.

The CDR3 loop is CASSKEESFNSPLHF. CDR3 DNA: TGTGCCAGCAGCAAAGAGGAGAGTTTCAATTCACCCCTCCACTTT. The J gene is TRBJ1-6, the V gene TRBV21-1. TRBV21-1 is an annotated pseudogene. The CDR3 has 15 amino acids.

This chain links TRBV27 with TRBJ1-6, with 9 bases lining up with TRBD1. The V and J ends lost 6 bases and 7 bases, in that order; junction bases with no gene match: 10. Germline V gene data show CDR1 as MNHEY and CDR2 as SMNVEV (reference sequence). This CDR3 is 16 amino acids long. CDR3 bases: TGTGCCAGCAGCACGATTACAGGGGGCAGGAATTCACCCCTCCACTTT. Translation gives CASSTITGGRNSPLHF.

The CDR3 DNA follows: TGTGCCACCATTAGGGGGCAGGCCTATAATTCACCCCTCCACTTT. It specifies CATIRGQAYNSPLHF. The V call is TRBV6-1, the J call TRBJ1-6; 7 bases fit TRBD1. V trimming: 10 bases; J trimming: 2 bases; junction bases outside the gene matches: 8. Germline CDR1 is MNHNS and CDR2 is SASEGT. This CDR3 has 15 amino acids.

J is TRBJ2-6 and V is TRBV19, with 9 bases aligning to TRBD1. CDR3 length equals 18 residues. With V trimmed by 4 bases and J by 0 bases, 7 bases remained unmatched. Germline CDR1 reads LNHDA; CDR2 reads SQIVND (reference sequence). The CDR3 reads CASSTRQGGPSGANVLTF. CDR3 nucleotide sequence: TGTGCCAGTAGTACGCGACAGGGGGGGCCCTCTGGGGCCAACGTCCTGACTTTC.

The chain links TRBV4-1 to TRBJ2-3; 10 nucleotides align to TRBD2. The CDR3 length is 17 residues. V lost 2 bases, J lost 4 bases, and 9 bases stayed unmatched. Germline V gene sequence: CDR1 MGHRA, CDR2 YSYEKL. The CDR3 nucleotides are TGCGCCAGCAGCCAACAGGGTAGCGGGGGGCCGTCAGATACGCAGTATTTT. This gives the protein CASSQQGSGGPSDTQYF.

This sequence joins TRBV14 and TRBJ1-3; TRBD1 might be the D (6 bases). Germline CDR1 reads SGHDN; CDR2 reads FVKESK. V was trimmed by 4 bases and J by 4 bases, leaving 17 bases between them. The CDR3 contains 16 residues. The DNA of the CDR3 is TGTGCCAGCAGCCTAACAGGGTCTCCGTCGGGAAACACCATATATTTT. Translated: CASSLTGSPSGNTIYF. The complete variable domain, with remaining parts taken from reference TRBV14 and TRBJ1-3, reads EAGVTQFPSHSVIEKGQTVTLRCDPISGHDNLYWYRRVMGKEIKFLLHFVKESKQDESGMPNNRFLAERTGGTYSTLKVQPAELEDSGVYFCASSLTGSPSGNTIYFGEGSWLTVV.

The J gene is TRBJ1-1, the V gene TRBV4-1; D call uncertain. V lost 0 bases and J lost 2, with 10 bases in between. CDR3 length: 15 amino acids. Germline V gene lookup returns CDR1 MGHRA and CDR2 YSYEKL. CDR3 sequence (DNA): TGCGCCAGCAGCCAAGATCCATTTAGAAACACTGAAGCTTTCTTT. It specifies CASSQDPFRNTEAFF.

This clone was recorded once. The rearrangement uses TRBV7-3 and TRBJ2-1; 9 bases line up with TRBD2. The J segment lost 8 bases and the V segment lost 5 bases, leaving 13 bases of the junction unmatched. Germline V CDR1 and CDR2: SGHTA, FQGTGA. The CDR3 is 16 residues long. The CDR3 DNA sequence: TGTGCCAGCAGCCCCTATGTGAGCGGGGGGTGGGATGAGCAGTTCTTC. Amino acid sequence: CASSPYVSGGWDEQFF.